The 10 T cell receptor beta chains reported below all come from one sample, sequenced in a study of blood T cell repertoires in COVID-19. Clones were read by immunoSEQ multiplex PCR, and TCRdb kept only the in-frame ones, dropping some. The sample lists a few hundred thousand clones; about 81% were seen once. Specimen: PBMCs or T cells enriched from blood (not recorded which). The source of these receptors is a middle-aged man who had recovered from COVID-19.

This clone was observed a handful of times. Here the CDR3 reads CASSRGMAYEQYF. CDR3 DNA sequence: TGTGCCAGCAGCAGGGGGATGGCCTACGAGCAGTACTTC. The chain couples TRBV3-1 (or the pseudogene TRBV3-2) to TRBJ2-7; D might be TRBD1 (6 bases). Germline V CDR1 and CDR2: LGHDT, YNNKEL (reference sequence). Trimming left V 5 bases short and J 2 bases short, with 10 bases between. The CDR3 extends over 13 amino acids.

The J gene is TRBJ1-4, the V gene TRBV30, with 9 bases identical to TRBD1. The V gene end was trimmed by 7 bases and the J gene end by 7 bases; junction bases not matched to a gene: 13. Looked up from germline, CDR1 is GTSNPN and CDR2 is SVGIG (reference sequence). This CDR3 region has 15 residues. CDR3 coding DNA: TGTGCCTACACAATTGGACAGGGGATGGGTGAAAAACTGTTTTTT. Translating gives CAYTIGQGMGEKLFF.

Only a few counts were recorded for this clone. This chain uses TRBV23-1 with TRBJ1-5; 8 bases are shared with TRBD1. TRBV23-1 qualifies as an ORF whose function is uncertain. With V trimmed by 2 bases and J by 3 bases, 18 bases remained unmatched. The length of the CDR3 is 20 residues. The DNA of the CDR3 is TGCGCCAGCAGTCAAAACAGGGGGTTCCAACGGGGGCCTTCCAATCAGCCCCAGCATTTT. Protein product: CASSQNRGFQRGPSNQPQHF.

The chain links TRBV18 to TRBJ1-1; a weak D match, TRBD1 (5 bases). The CDR3 length is 14 residues. Germline assignment: CDR1 KGHSH and CDR2 LQKENI. The germline V and J ends were trimmed by 6 bases and 1 base, with 12 bases remaining between them. CDR3 DNA: TGTGCCAGCTCCGCCGCGGGGCGGAACACTGAAGCTTTCTTT. It translates to CASSAAGRNTEAFF.

The genes are TRBV5-1 and TRBJ1-1; 10 bases fit TRBD1. V lost 4 bases and J lost 10; bases outside the gene matches: 7. Germline V gives CDR1 SGHRS, CDR2 YFSETQ. This CDR3 has 13 amino acids. The CDR3 reads CASSVTGGDRAFF. CDR3 in DNA: TGCGCCAGCAGCGTGACAGGGGGCGATCGAGCTTTCTTT.

The genes are TRBV2 and TRBJ1-6; possibly TRBD1 for D (5 bases). The CDR3 consists of 19 residues. Trimming stripped 6 bases from V and 1 base from J, with 22 bases between. Germline loops: CDR1 SNHLY, CDR2 FYNNEI. CDR3 sequence reads: CASSPQAGLRGSYNSPLHF. CDR3 DNA sequence: TGTGCCAGCAGCCCCCAGGCGGGGTTGAGGGGTTCCTATAATTCACCCCTCCACTTT.

J is TRBJ1-3 and V is TRBV3-1 (or the pseudogene TRBV3-2); no clear D gene. There are 19 residues in the CDR3. Germline V lookup: CDR1 LGHDT, CDR2 YNNKEL (reference sequence). V lost 0 bases to trimming and J lost 0 bases, with 18 bases between them. The CDR3 loop is CASSQDLRWEAVSGNTIYF. Here the CDR3 DNA reads TGTGCCAGCAGCCAAGATTTACGTTGGGAGGCAGTCTCTGGAAACACCATATATTTT.

The V call is TRBV30, the J call TRBJ2-6, with D possibly TRBD2 on 6 matching bases. This CDR3 spans 15 amino acids. Germline assignment: CDR1 GTSNPN and CDR2 SVGIG (reference sequence). V lost 4 bases, J lost 0 bases, and 10 bases lay in between. The CDR3 sequence is CAWTGGNSGANVLTF. In nucleotides, the CDR3 is TGTGCCTGGACAGGAGGGAACTCTGGGGCCAACGTCCTGACTTTC.

This chain connects TRBV3-1 (or the pseudogene TRBV3-2) to TRBJ2-5; TRBD1 matches 10 bases. In germline, CDR1 is LGHDT, CDR2 YNNKEL (reference sequence). The CDR3 covers 19 residues. V lost 1 base and J lost 1; bases outside the gene matches: 12. CDR3 residues: CASSQVLGTGDPAQETQYF. For the CDR3, the DNA is TGTGCCAGCAGCCAAGTCCTAGGGACAGGGGACCCAGCCCAAGAGACCCAGTACTTC.

The chain is built from TRBV7-3 and TRBJ2-5, with D possibly matching TRBD1 (5 bases). The length of the CDR3 is 15 residues. With 0 bases removed from V and 0 bases from J, the gap between germline ends came to 8 bases. Germline-derived CDR1 and CDR2 are SGHTA and FQGTGA. DNA of the CDR3: TGTGCCAGCAGCTTAACGAGGACAAACCAAGAGACCCAGTACTTC. Translated, it gives CASSLTRTNQETQYF.